This entry lists 16 T cell receptor beta chains sequenced from one sample in a study of OX40 agonist ivuxolimab in advanced cancers. Profiling relied on immunoSEQ multiplex PCR, and the TCRdb table lists in-frame clones only, not all of them. This sample yields around 38,000 clones, of which roughly 80% are seen a single time; about 7.6% belongs to the top ten. Sequencing was performed on CD4+ or CD8+ T cells sorted from blood, taken in a trial of the OX40 agonist ivuxolimab. The receptors come from an adult with an advanced solid tumor such as melanoma, head and neck, liver or kidney cancer.

This chain connects TRBV7-8 to TRBJ2-7; TRBD2 agrees at 11 bases. This CDR3 is built from 14 residues. Germline trimming cut 5 bases from V and 7 bases from J; bases unmatched to any gene: 7. Germline lookup yields CDR1 SGHVS and CDR2 FQNEAQ. CDR3 coding DNA: TGTGCCAGCAGCCCGACTAGCGGGGAGAGGGAGCAGTACTTC. Its protein is CASSPTSGEREQYF.

The V and J genes are TRBV6-6 and TRBJ1-6; D is possibly TRBD1 (6 bases). Germline assignment: CDR1 MNHNY and CDR2 SVGAGI (reference sequence). Trimming pared 2 bases from V and 5 bases from J, leaving 10 bases between. The CDR3 consists of 15 residues. The CDR3 is CASSYGTRNNSPLHF. The CDR3 DNA reads TGTGCCAGCAGTTACGGGACAAGAAATAATTCACCCCTCCACTTT.

The rearrangement links TRBV5-6 to TRBJ1-4; no reliable D call. This CDR3 contains 14 residues. The germline V and J ends were trimmed by 1 base and 5 bases, with 9 bases remaining between them. Germline V CDR1 and CDR2: SGHDT, YYEEEE. CDR3 region: CASSLIQSNEKLFF. DNA of the CDR3: TGTGCCAGCAGCTTGATCCAGTCCAATGAAAAACTGTTTTTT.

This chain uses TRBV6-5 with TRBJ1-4; 7 positions agree with TRBD1. Germline lookup yields CDR1 MNHEY and CDR2 SVGAGI. This CDR3 is 15 amino acids long. The V and J ends lost 5 bases and 5 bases, in that order; junction bases with no gene match: 8. The CDR3 protein is CASSRTAGGNEKLFF. Written as DNA, the CDR3 is TGTGCCAGCAGTCGGACGGCAGGGGGAAATGAAAAACTGTTTTTT.

This clone appeared once. The rearrangement uses TRBV6-5 and TRBJ1-5; unclear D gene. CDR3 length: 12 residues. The germline CDR1 and CDR2 sequences are MNHEY and SVGAGI. V dropped 6 bases and J dropped 5 bases, with 8 bases sitting between them. The CDR3 region is CASSLTYQPQHF. DNA of the CDR3: TGTGCCAGCAGCCTCACCTATCAGCCCCAGCATTTT.

The chain couples TRBV11-2 to TRBJ1-1; 7 bases fit TRBD1. The CDR3 contains 15 residues. Germline values: CDR1 SGHAT, CDR2 FQNNGV. J gave up 1 base and V 5 bases, and 7 bases lay outside the gene matches. CDR3 sequence: CASSLLQGSNTEAFF. The DNA of the CDR3 is TGTGCCAGCAGCCTACTACAGGGGTCGAACACTGAAGCTTTCTTT.

The rearrangement uses TRBV29-1 and TRBJ2-3, with a weak D call TRBD2 (6 bases). V lost 7 bases and J lost 1, with 18 bases in between. CDR1 and CDR2 (germline): SQVTM, ANQGSEA. This CDR3 is 15 amino acids long. CDR3 in amino acids: CSAEAGRTGTDTQYF. The CDR3 DNA reads as TGCAGCGCCGAGGCGGGGAGGACTGGCACAGATACGCAGTATTTT.

A few counts support this clone. The chain joins TRBV7-2 to TRBJ1-3; the D is unclear. The V and J ends lost 2 bases and 1 base respectively, with 3 bases between them. The germline V gene has CDR1 SGHTA and CDR2 FQGNSA. There are 13 residues in the CDR3. DNA of the CDR3: TGTGCCAGCAGCTTACGATCTGGAAACACCATATATTTT. Its protein is CASSLRSGNTIYF.

V usage is TRBV5-6 and J usage is TRBJ2-1; the match to TRBD2 covers 13 bases. J gave up 8 bases and V 4 bases, and 6 bases lay outside the gene matches. This CDR3 has 15 residues. CDR1 and CDR2 from the germline V gene are SGHDT and YYEEEE. The CDR3 loop reads CASSRTSGRAYEQFF. CDR3 DNA: TGTGCCAGCAGCCGTACTAGCGGGAGGGCATATGAGCAGTTCTTC.

This clone came up a few times. V is TRBV4-3 and J is TRBJ1-5; D not resolved. The V gene lost 3 bases and the J gene lost 9 bases, with 12 bases spanning the gap. The germline V gene has CDR1 LGHNA and CDR2 YSLEER. The CDR3 runs to 13 residues. CDR3 nucleotides: TGCGCCAGCAGCCAGACCCCGTCCGGGCCCCAGCATTTT. Its translation: CASSQTPSGPQHF.

This clone occurred once. The chain is built from TRBV7-8 and TRBJ2-1, with D perhaps matching TRBD1 (5 bases). From germline, CDR1 is SGHVS and CDR2 FQNEAQ. The CDR3 covers 15 residues. Trimming cost V 1 base and J 1 base, with 8 bases left between them. The DNA of the CDR3 is TGTGCCAGCAGCTTAGAGGGGCTTTCCTACAATGAGCAGTTCTTC. Protein: CASSLEGLSYNEQFF.

The CDR3: CASRSDRGREKLFF. The CDR3 DNA reads as TGTGCCAGTAGAAGCGACAGGGGGCGTGAAAAACTGTTTTTT. The chain carries TRBV19 and TRBJ1-4; 10 nucleotides match TRBD1. Per germline, CDR1 LNHDA and CDR2 SQIVND (reference sequence). Trimming cost V 6 bases and J 7 bases; bases outside gene matches: 5. The CDR3 loop spans 14 amino acids.

V is TRBV19 and J is TRBJ1-5; no definite D call. CDR1 and CDR2 (germline): LNHDA, SQIVND (reference sequence). V was shortened by 3 bases and J by 12 bases, with 21 bases between the two germline ends. CDR3 length: 15 amino acids. CDR3 region: CASSILAGDLQFQHF. CDR3 DNA sequence: TGTGCCAGTAGTATTTTGGCAGGAGATCTTCAGTTCCAGCATTTT.

The chain recombines TRBV27 with TRBJ2-7; D may be TRBD2 (5 bases). In germline, CDR1 is MNHEY, CDR2 SMNVEV (reference sequence). Trimming cost V 2 bases and J 7 bases, with 9 bases left between them. The CDR3 loop spans 12 amino acids. Written as DNA, the CDR3 is TGTGCCAGCAGTTTACCGGGGTGGGAGCAGTACTTC. Amino acid sequence: CASSLPGWEQYF.

This clone has a handful of counts. V usage is TRBV2 and J usage is TRBJ1-1; no definite D call. Trimming left V 4 bases short and J 1 base short, with 10 bases between. This CDR3 comprises 14 residues. From germline, CDR1 is SNHLY and CDR2 FYNNEI. The CDR3 DNA reads as TGTGCCAGCAGTGTGGACGGGCAGAACACTGAAGCTTTCTTT. Translation: CASSVDGQNTEAFF.

The rearrangement links TRBV9 to TRBJ2-7, with 8 bases that match TRBD2. This CDR3 has 13 amino acids. Germline CDR1 is SGDLS and CDR2 is YYNGEE. J gave up 9 bases and V 1 base, and 6 bases lay outside the gene matches. CDR3 DNA sequence: TGTGCCAGCAGCGTAACTAGCGGAGGGGGGCAGTACTTC. Encoded protein: CASSVTSGGGQYF.